This T cell receptor beta chain was documented in a study of sequential checkpoint blockade in melanoma. Study-level background: TCRbeta immunosequencing was performed on DNA from roughly 90 pretreatment melanoma tumor samples.

Produced via immunoSEQ multiplex PCR; TCRdb's table is partial and in-frame only. The sample shows roughly 7,000 clones, around 30% of them seen only once. The treatment denotes: randomized to nivolumab then ipilimumab (arm A) or the reverse (arm B). DNA-damaging chemotherapy had not been given to any patient beforehand. This CDR3 comprises 16 residues. The sample here was tumor tissue (inferred from file names), taken from a patient given nivolumab and ipilimumab in sequence. This receptor was identified in a human donor with melanoma. The chain joins TRBV1 to TRBJ2-2; the D call of TRBD2 is as the table states it, not checked on the DNA. TRBV1 is annotated as a pseudogene. The CDR3 coding sequence is TGCACCAGCAGCCAACTCGAACTAGCGGGAACCGGGGAGCTGTTTTTT. It translates to CTSSQLELAGTGELFF.